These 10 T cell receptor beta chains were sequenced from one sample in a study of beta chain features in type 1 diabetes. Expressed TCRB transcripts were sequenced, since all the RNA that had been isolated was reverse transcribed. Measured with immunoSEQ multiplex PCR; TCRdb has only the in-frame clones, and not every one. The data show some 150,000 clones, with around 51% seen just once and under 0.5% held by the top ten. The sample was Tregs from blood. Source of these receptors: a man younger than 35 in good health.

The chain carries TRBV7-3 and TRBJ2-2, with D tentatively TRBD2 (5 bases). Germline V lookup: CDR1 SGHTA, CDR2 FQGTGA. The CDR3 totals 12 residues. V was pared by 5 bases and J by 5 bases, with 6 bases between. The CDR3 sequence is CASSRGTGELFF. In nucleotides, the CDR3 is TGTGCCAGCAGCAGAGGGACCGGGGAGCTGTTTTTT.

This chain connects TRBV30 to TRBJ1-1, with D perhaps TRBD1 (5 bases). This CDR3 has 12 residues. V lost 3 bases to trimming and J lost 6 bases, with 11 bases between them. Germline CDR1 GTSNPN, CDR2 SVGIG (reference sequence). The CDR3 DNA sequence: TGTGCCTGGAGGGGGGGGTCTGCTGAAGCTTTCTTT. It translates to CAWRGGSAEAFF.

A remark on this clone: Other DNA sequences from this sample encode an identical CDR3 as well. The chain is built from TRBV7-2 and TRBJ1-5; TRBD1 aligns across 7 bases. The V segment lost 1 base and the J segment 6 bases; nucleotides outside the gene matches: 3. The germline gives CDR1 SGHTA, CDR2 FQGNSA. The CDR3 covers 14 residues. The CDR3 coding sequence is TGTGCCAGCAGCTTAGGGAGGGGGCCTCAGCCCCAGCATTTT. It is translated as CASSLGRGPQPQHF.

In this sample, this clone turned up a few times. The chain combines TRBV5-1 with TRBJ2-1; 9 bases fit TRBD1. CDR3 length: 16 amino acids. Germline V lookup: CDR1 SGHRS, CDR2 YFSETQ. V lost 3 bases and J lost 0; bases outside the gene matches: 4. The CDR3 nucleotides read TGCGCCAGCAGCTACGGACAGGGGAGCTCCTACAATGAGCAGTTCTTC. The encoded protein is CASSYGQGSSYNEQFF. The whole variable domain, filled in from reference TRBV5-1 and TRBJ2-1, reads KAGVTQTPRYLIKTRGQQVTLSCSPISGHRSVSWYQQTPGQGLQFLFEYFSETQRNKGNFPGRFSGRQFSNSRSEMNVSTLELGDSALYLCASSYGQGSSYNEQFFGPGTRLTVL.

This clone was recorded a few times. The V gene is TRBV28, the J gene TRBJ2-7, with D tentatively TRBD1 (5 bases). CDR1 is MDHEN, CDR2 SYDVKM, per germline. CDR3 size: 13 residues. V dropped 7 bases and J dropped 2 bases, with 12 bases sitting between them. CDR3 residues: CASTTSGTYEQYF. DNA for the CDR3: TGTGCCAGCACAACTTCAGGGACCTACGAGCAGTACTTC.

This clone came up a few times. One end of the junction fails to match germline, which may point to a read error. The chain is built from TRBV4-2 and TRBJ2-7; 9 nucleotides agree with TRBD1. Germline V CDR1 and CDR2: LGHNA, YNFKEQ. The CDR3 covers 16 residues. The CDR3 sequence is CASSQVRYRPGTGLTF. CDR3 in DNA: TGTGCCAGCAGCCAAGTACGTTATCGGCCCGGGACAGGGCTTACTTTC.

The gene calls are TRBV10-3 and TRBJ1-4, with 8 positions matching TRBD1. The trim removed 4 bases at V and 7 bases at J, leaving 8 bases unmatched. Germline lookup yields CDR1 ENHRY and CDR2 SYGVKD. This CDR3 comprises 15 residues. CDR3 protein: CAISGDDRGVEKLFF. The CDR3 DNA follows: TGTGCCATCAGTGGCGACGACAGGGGAGTTGAAAAACTGTTTTTT.

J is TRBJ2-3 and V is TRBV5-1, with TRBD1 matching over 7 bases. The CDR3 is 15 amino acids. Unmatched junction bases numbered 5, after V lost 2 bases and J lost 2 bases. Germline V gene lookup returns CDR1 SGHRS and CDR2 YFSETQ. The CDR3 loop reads CASSFSGQTTDTQYF. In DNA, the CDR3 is TGCGCCAGCAGCTTTTCGGGACAGACCACAGATACGCAGTATTTT.

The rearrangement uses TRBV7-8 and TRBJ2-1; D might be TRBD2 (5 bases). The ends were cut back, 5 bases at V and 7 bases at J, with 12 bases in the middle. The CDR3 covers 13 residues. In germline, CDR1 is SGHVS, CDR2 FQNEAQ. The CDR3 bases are TGTGCCAGCAGCCGGGTCTCGGGAAATGAGCAGTTCTTC. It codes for CASSRVSGNEQFF.

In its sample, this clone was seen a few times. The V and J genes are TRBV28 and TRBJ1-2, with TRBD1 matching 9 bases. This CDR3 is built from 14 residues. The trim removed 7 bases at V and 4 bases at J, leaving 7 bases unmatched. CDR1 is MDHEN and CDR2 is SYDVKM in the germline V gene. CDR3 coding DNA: TGTGCCAGCATCGAGGGGACAGGGCCCTATGGCTACACCTTC. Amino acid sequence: CASIEGTGPYGYTF.